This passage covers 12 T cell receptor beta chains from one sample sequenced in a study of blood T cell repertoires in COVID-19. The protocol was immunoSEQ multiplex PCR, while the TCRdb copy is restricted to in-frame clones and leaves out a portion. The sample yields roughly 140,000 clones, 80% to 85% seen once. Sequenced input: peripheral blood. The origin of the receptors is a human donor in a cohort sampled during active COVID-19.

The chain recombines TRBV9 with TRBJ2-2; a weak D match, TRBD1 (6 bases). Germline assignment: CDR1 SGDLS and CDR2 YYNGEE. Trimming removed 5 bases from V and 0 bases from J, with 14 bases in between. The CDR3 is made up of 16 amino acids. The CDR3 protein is CASRAGAGANTGELFF. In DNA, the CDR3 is TGTGCCAGCAGGGCAGGGGCGGGCGCGAACACCGGGGAGCTGTTTTTT. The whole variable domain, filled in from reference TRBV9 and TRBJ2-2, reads DSGVTQTPKHLITATGQRVTLRCSPRSGDLSVYWYQQSLDQGLQFLIQYYNGEERAKGNILERFSAQQFPDLHSELNLSSLELGDSALYFCASRAGAGANTGELFFGEGSRLTVL.

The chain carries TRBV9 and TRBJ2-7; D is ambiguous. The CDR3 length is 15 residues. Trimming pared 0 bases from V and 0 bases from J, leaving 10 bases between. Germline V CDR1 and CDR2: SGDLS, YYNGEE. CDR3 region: CASSVGSESSYEQYF. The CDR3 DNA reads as TGTGCCAGCAGCGTAGGGTCGGAGAGCTCCTACGAGCAGTACTTC.

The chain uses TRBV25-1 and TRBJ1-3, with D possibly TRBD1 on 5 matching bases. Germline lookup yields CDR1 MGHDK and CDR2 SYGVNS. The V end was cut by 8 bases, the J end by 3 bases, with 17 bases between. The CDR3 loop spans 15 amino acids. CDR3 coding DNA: TGTGCCAGCGAACTCGGCCGGGGGGGTGGAAACACCATATATTTT. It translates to CASELGRGGGNTIYF.

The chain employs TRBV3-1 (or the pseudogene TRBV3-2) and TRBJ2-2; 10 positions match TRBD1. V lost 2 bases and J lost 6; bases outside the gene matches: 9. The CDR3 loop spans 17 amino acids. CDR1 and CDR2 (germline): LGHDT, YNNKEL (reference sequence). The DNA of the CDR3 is TGTGCCAGCAGCCAACCCCGGGGGACAGGGGATTCCGGGGAGCTGTTTTTT. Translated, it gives CASSQPRGTGDSGELFF.

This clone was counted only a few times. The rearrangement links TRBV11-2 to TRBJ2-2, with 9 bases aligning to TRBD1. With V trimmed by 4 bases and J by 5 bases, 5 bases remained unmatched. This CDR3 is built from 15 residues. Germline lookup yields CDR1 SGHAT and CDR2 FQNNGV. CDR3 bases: TGTGCCAGCAGCTCGACAGGGGGAATGACCGGGGAGCTGTTTTTT. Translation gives CASSSTGGMTGELFF.

Written as DNA, the CDR3 is TGTGCCAGTAGGGGACTAGCGGGGGGCTACAATGAGCAGTTCTTC. This translates into CASRGLAGGYNEQFF. This chain links TRBV19 with TRBJ2-1; the match to TRBD2 covers 15 bases. The CDR3 is made up of 15 amino acids. The V and J ends lost 6 bases and 3 bases, in that order; junction bases with no gene match: 0. Germline V CDR1 and CDR2: LNHDA, SQIVND (reference sequence). Looking up the rest from reference TRBV19 and TRBJ2-1 gives the full variable domain: DGGITQSPKYLFRKEGQNVTLSCEQNLNHDAMYWYRQDPGQGLRLIYYSQIVNDFQKGDIAEGYSVSREKKESFPLTVTSAQKNPTAFYLCASRGLAGGYNEQFFGPGTRLTVL.

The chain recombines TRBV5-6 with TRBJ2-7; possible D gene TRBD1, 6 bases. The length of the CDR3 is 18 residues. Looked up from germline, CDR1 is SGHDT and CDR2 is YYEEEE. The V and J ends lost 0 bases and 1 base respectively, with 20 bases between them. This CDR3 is CASSLAGTRDRISYEQYF. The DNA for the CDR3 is TGTGCCAGCAGCTTGGCGGGGACAAGGGATCGGATATCCTACGAGCAGTACTTC.

The CDR3 region is CASSLTQETQYF. The CDR3 DNA sequence: TGTGCCAGCAGCTTGACACAAGAGACCCAGTACTTC. V gene TRBV7-9 combines with J gene TRBJ2-5; D remains unclear. This CDR3 contains 12 residues. V was cut by 3 bases and J by 2 bases, with 4 bases left in between. Germline lookup yields CDR1 SEHNR and CDR2 FQNEAQ (reference sequence).

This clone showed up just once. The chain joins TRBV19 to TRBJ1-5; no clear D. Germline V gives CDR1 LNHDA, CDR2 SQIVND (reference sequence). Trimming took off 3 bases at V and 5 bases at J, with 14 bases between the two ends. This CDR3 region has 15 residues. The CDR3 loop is CASSIGVGDHQPQHF. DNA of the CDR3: TGTGCCAGTAGTATTGGCGTCGGGGATCATCAGCCCCAGCATTTT.

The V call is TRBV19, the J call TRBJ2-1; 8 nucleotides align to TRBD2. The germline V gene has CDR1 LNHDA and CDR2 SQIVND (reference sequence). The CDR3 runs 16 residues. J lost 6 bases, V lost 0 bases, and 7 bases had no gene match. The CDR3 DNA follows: TGTGCCAGTAGTATAGAGATAGCGGGGTACGGCAATGAGCAGTTCTTC. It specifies CASSIEIAGYGNEQFF. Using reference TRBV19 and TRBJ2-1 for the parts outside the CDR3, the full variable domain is DGGITQSPKYLFRKEGQNVTLSCEQNLNHDAMYWYRQDPGQGLRLIYYSQIVNDFQKGDIAEGYSVSREKKESFPLTVTSAQKNPTAFYLCASSIEIAGYGNEQFFGPGTRLTVL.

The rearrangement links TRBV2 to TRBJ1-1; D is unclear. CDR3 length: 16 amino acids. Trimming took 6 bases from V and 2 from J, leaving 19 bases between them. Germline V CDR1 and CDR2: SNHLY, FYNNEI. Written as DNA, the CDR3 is TGTGCCAGCAGAACCTCGTATTATGGGCAAAACACTGAAGCTTTCTTT. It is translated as CASRTSYYGQNTEAFF.

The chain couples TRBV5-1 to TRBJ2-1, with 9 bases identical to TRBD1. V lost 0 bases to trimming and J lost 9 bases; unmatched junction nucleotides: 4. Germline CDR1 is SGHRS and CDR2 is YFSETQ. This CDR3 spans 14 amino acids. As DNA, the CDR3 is TGCGCCAGCAGCTTGGAACAGGGGGCGTCTGAGCAGTTCTTC. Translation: CASSLEQGASEQFF.